The rows below give T cell receptor beta chains drawn from one sample of a study of human T cells and chemical hapten exposure. TCRdb reprocessed the RACE reads with MiXCR, giving one entry per CDR3 protein. There are tens of thousands of distinct CDR3 sequences in the sample; about 11% occur only once, and less than 2.5% lies in the top ten. Sequenced here: whole blood, sampled in connection with sensitization to the hapten diphenylcyclopropenone (DPC). These receptors all come from a middle-aged man with alopecia areata. Some clones in this sample may be carry-over from other donors' samples. Both conserved end residues are trimmed from each CDR3. Fields, in order: V gene, CDR3 protein.

V: TRBV6-2/TRBV6-3; CDR3: ASRVPRGNTEAF
V: TRBV25-1; CDR3: ASSESSSGREQY
V: TRBV11-2; CDR3: ASSTDRNTEAF
V: TRBV29-1; CDR3: SVEESGTDTGELF
V: TRBV10-3; CDR3: AISPATGRNEKLF
V: TRBV29-1; CDR3: SFGQGGNEQF
V: TRBV24-1; CDR3: ATSDFRGDTQY
V: TRBV24-1; CDR3: ATSDWIEREGGRGSRTEAF
V: TRBV19; CDR3: ASKWGQGTDSPLH
V: TRBV7-3; CDR3: ASSLQPGAYNEQF
V: TRBV2; CDR3: ASSPSSGFYNEQF
V: TRBV10-3; CDR3: AIRDTTSGRIRGTDTQY
V: TRBV24-1; CDR3: ATSDPDRGYGYT
V: TRBV24-1; CDR3: ATGPGLASTGELF
V: TRBV20-1; CDR3: SASSGRSNQPQH
V: TRBV30; CDR3: AWSVGGEQF
V: TRBV6-2/TRBV6-3; CDR3: ASRNPFSGANVLT
V: TRBV19; CDR3: ASSIARLAGGPRIYNEQF
V: TRBV7-2; CDR3: ASSLGGPGGSYEQY
V: TRBV11-2; CDR3: ASSYGTALGAGSPLH
V: TRBV4-3; CDR3: ASSQEIARETQY
V: TRBV7-9; CDR3: ASSFPGQAGELF
V: TRBV5-4; CDR3: ASSFNNNQPQH
V: TRBV3-1; CDR3: ASSQAGQTYNQPQH
V: TRBV20-1; CDR3: SARDGRQGTWNTEAF
V: TRBV3-1; CDR3: ASSQAGVNQPQH
V: TRBV30; CDR3: AWSSLANRGEQY
V: TRBV14; CDR3: ASSQGGTTTDTQY
V: TRBV11-2; CDR3: ASSRGRGTGELF
V: TRBV28; CDR3: ASSWSRQGSYEQY
V: TRBV7-9; CDR3: ASSFGQGASGANVLT
V: TRBV21-1; CDR3: ASSKALGRETQY
V: TRBV7-3; CDR3: ASSLTYRALNTEAF
V: TRBV28; CDR3: ASSLGENIQY
V: TRBV7-2; CDR3: ASSSPGQVYEQY
V: TRBV29-1; CDR3: SAGGQGGTEAF
V: TRBV6-2/TRBV6-3; CDR3: ASSLGGGTGELF
V: TRBV7-2; CDR3: ASSFRQGGVGGQY
V: TRBV3-1; CDR3: ASSQDGQYTEAF
V: TRBV2; CDR3: ASSPGQGNQPQH
V: TRBV10-3; CDR3: AISVSKSQETQY
V: TRBV7-2; CDR3: ASSLSQGSTGELF
V: TRBV20-1; CDR3: SATLGLSTDTQY
V: TRBV15; CDR3: ATSRGAGQGAVNTEAF
V: TRBV3-1; CDR3: ASSQDSTGGNTIY
V: TRBV5-6; CDR3: ASSLKAGVDTQY
V: TRBV18; CDR3: ASSLQGIRQPQH
V: TRBV27; CDR3: ASMRGLGTEAF
V: TRBV6-5; CDR3: ASSGSLNTDTQY
V: TRBV20-1; CDR3: SAKPSNQPQH
V: TRBV4-1; CDR3: ASSQVGQWADTQY
V: TRBV4-3; CDR3: ASSPTRGRFYNEQF
V: TRBV7-9; CDR3: ASSRTDWPPSEQF
V: TRBV12-3/TRBV12-4; CDR3: ASSQTDRGSNYGYT
V: TRBV29-1; CDR3: SVGRDSYGNTIY
V: TRBV4-1; CDR3: ASSPDPGGEQF
V: TRBV5-1; CDR3: ASSLMGSDSTEAF